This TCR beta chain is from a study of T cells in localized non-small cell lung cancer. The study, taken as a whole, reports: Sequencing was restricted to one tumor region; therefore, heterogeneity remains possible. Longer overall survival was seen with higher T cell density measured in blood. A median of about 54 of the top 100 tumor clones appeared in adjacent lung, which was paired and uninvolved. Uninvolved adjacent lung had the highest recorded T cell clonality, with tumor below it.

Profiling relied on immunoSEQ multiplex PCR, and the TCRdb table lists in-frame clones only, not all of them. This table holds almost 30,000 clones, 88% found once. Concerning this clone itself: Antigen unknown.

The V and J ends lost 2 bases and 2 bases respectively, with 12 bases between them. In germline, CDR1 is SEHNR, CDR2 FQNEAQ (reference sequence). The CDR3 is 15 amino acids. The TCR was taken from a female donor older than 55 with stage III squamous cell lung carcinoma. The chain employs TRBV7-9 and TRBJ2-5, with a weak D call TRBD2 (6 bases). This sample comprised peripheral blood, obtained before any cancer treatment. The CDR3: CASSLLAGTQETQYF. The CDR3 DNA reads TGTGCCAGCAGCTTATTGGCTGGGACTCAAGAGACCCAGTACTTC.